Below, 5 T cell receptor beta chains from the same sample are listed, as sequenced in a study of cytomegalovirus exposure and HLA in healthy donors (dated by TCRdb to the late 2010s). Library preparation used the immunoSEQ multiplex PCR assay. The multiplex PCR relied on a mix of 60 forward primers for TCR Vbeta segments and 13 reverse primers for TCR Jbeta segments. Not all clones reach the TCRdb copy of this immuneACCESS table, which keeps in-frame sequences only. Checked studies attribute under half of the gap to unresolved V genes and leave the rest unexplained. The sample data list about 100,000 clones, and 78% of these were observed just once. Clones ranked in the top ten supply more than 0.6% of the sample. What was sequenced was PBMCs. Source of these receptors: a woman aged 60-75 years in good health and CMV-seronegative.

CDR3 sequence (DNA): TGTGCCAGCACGTCGGTCGATAGGGGGCTGGGAGAAAAACTGTTTTTT. It yields the protein CASTSVDRGLGEKLFF. The chain couples TRBV19 to TRBJ1-4, with 7 bases matching TRBD1. Germline CDR1 is LNHDA and CDR2 is SQIVND (reference sequence). This CDR3 comprises 16 residues. V shed 9 bases, J shed 8 bases, and the junction held 18 bases outside the gene matches.

This clone has more than one count but fewer than ten. The rearrangement joins TRBV28 to TRBJ1-2; 10 bases fit TRBD1. With V trimmed by 6 bases and J by 8 bases, 6 bases remained unmatched. This CDR3 is built from 13 residues. CDR1 MDHEN and CDR2 SYDVKM come from the germline V gene. In nucleotides, the CDR3 is TGTGCCAGCAGCAGACAGGGGGCGGGAGGCTACACCTTC. It specifies CASSRQGAGGYTF.

This sequence joins TRBV29-1 and TRBJ2-2; D possibly corresponds to TRBD2 (5 bases). Trimming pared 4 bases from V and 5 bases from J, leaving 17 bases between. There are 15 residues in the CDR3. Per the germline V gene, CDR1 is SQVTM and CDR2 is ANQGSEA. The DNA of the CDR3 is TGCAGCGTTGGACGGGTCGGTAGAGGGACCGGGGAGCTGTTTTTT. Residues: CSVGRVGRGTGELFF.

This clone was observed a single time. The genes are TRBV9 and TRBJ1-1; 7 bases are a match to TRBD1. In germline, CDR1 is SGDLS, CDR2 YYNGEE. Unmatched junction bases numbered 12, after V lost 4 bases and J lost 3 bases. The CDR3 consists of 16 residues. Here the CDR3 DNA reads TGTGCCAGCAGCCCCAGCCCCGACAGGGTCGACACTGAAGCTTTCTTT. It is translated as CASSPSPDRVDTEAFF.

In this sample, this clone turned up once. The chain carries TRBV5-4 and TRBJ1-6; tentatively, D is TRBD1 (5 bases). Germline V lookup: CDR1 SGHNT, CDR2 YYREEE (reference sequence). Between the trimmed V and J ends, which lost 0 bases and 6 bases, there was a span of 10 bases. The CDR3 sequence is 15 residues long. The DNA of the CDR3 is TGTGCCAGCAGCTTGGTTGGGGGAGGTAATTCACCCCTCCACTTT. As protein: CASSLVGGGNSPLHF.